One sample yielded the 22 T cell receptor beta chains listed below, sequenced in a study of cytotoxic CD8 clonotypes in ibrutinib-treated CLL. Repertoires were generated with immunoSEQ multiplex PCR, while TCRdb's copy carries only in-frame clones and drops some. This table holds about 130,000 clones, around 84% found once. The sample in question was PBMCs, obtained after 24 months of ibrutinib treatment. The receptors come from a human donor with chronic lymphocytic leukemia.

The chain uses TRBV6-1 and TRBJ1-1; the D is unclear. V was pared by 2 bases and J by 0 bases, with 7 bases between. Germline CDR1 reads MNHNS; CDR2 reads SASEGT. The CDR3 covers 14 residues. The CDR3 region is CASSESPMNTEAFF. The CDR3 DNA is TGTGCCAGCAGTGAATCCCCCATGAACACTGAAGCTTTCTTT.

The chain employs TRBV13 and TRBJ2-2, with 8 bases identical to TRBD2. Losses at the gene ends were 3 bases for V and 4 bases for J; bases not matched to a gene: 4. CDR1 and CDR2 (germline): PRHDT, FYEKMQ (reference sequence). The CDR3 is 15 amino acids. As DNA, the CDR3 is TGTGCCAGCAGCTTGCGGGGGGCAGGCACCGGGGAGCTGTTTTTT. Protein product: CASSLRGAGTGELFF.

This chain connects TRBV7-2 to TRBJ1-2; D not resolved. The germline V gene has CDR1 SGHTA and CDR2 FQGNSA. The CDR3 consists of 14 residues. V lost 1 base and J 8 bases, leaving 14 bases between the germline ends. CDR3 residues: CASSLELPKSGYTF. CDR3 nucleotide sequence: TGTGCCAGCAGCTTAGAGCTGCCGAAGAGCGGCTACACCTTC. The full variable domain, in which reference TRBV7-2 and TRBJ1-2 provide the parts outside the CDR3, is GAGVSQSPSNKVTEKGKDVELRCDPISGHTALYWYRQSLGQGLEFLIYFQGNSAPDKSGLPSDRFSAERTGGSVSTLTIQRTQQEDSAVYLCASSLELPKSGYTFGSGTRLTVV.

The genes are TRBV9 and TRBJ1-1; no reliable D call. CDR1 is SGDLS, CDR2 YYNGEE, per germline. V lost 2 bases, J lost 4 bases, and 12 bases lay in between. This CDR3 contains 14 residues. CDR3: CASSVLWMGTEAFF. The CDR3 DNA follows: TGTGCCAGCAGCGTTTTATGGATGGGCACTGAAGCTTTCTTT.

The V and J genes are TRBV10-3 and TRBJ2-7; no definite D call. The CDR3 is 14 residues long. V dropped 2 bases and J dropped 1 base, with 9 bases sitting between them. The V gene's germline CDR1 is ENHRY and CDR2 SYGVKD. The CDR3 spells CAISEATISYEQYF. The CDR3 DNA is TGTGCCATCAGTGAGGCTACTATATCCTACGAGCAGTACTTC.

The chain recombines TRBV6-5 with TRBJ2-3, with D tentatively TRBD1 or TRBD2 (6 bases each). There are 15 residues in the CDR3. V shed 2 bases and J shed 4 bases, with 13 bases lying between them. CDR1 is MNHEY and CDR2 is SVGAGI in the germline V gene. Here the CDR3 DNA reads TGTGCCAGCAGTTACGGGGGCGGGGACTCAGATACGCAGTATTTT. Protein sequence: CASSYGGGDSDTQYF.

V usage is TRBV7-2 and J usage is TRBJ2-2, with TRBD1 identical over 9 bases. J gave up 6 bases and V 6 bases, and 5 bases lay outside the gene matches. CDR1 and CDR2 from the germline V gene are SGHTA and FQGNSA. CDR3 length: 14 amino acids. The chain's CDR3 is CASRPTGGSGELFF. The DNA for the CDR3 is TGTGCCAGCAGACCGACAGGGGGTTCCGGGGAGCTGTTTTTT.

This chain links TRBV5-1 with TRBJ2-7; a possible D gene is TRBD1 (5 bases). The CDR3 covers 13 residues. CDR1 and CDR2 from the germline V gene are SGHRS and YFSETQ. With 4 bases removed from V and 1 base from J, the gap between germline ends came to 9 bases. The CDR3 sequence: CASSLTVSYEQYF. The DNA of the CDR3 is TGCGCCAGCAGCCTGACAGTTTCCTACGAGCAGTACTTC.

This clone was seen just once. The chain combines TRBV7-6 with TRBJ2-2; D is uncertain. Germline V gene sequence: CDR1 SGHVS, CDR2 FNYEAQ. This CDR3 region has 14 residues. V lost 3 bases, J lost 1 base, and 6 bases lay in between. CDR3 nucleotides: TGTGCCAGCAGCTTGTCCATGAACACCGGGGAGCTGTTTTTT. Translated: CASSLSMNTGELFF.

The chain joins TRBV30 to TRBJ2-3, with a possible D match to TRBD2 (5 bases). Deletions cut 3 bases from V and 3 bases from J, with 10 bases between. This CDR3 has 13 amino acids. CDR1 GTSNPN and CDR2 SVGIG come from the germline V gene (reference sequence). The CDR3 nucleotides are TGTGCCTGGAGCGGGGTCATTACAGATACGCAGTATTTT. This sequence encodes CAWSGVITDTQYF.

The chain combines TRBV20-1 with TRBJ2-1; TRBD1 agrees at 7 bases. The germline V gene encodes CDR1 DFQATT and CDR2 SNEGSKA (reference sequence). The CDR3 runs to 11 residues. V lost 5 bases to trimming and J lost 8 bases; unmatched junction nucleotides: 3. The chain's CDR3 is CSAAQGDEQFF. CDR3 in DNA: TGCAGTGCTGCTCAGGGGGATGAGCAGTTCTTC.

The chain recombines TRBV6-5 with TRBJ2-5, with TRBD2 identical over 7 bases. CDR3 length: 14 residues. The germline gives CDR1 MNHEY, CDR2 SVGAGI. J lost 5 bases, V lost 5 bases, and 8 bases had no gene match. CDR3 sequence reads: CASSASSGRETQYF. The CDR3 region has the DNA TGTGCCAGCAGTGCCTCTAGCGGCAGGGAGACCCAGTACTTC.

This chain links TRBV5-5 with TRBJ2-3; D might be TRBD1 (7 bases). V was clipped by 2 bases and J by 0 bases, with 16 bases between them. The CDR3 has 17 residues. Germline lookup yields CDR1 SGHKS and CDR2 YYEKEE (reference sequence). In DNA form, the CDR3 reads TGTGCCAGCAGCTTCATGGCAGGGGGGACTAGCACAGATACGCAGTATTTT. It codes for CASSFMAGGTSTDTQYF.

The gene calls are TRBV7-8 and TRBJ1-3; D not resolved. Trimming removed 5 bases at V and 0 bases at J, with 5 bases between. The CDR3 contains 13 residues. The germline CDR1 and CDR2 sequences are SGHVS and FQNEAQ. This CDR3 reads CASSPSSGNTIYF. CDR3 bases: TGTGCCAGCAGCCCCAGCTCTGGAAACACCATATATTTT. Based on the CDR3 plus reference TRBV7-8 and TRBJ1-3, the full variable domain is GAGVSQSPRYKVAKRGQDVALRCDPISGHVSLFWYQQALGQGPEFLTYFQNEAQLDKSGLPSDRFFAERPEGSVSTLKIQRTQQEDSAVYLCASSPSSGNTIYFGEGSWLTVV.

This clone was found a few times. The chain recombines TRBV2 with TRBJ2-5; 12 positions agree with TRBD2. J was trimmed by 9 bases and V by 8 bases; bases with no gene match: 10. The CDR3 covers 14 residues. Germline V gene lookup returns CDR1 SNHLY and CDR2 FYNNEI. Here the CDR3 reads CASGGLAGIGAQYF. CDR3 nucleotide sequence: TGTGCCAGCGGAGGACTAGCGGGAATAGGGGCCCAGTACTTC.

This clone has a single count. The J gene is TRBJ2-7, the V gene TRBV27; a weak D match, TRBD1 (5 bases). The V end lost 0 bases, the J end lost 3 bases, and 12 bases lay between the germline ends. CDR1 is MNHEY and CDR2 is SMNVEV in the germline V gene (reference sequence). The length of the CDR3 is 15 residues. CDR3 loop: CASSLSGVGYYEQYF. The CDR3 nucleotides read TGTGCCAGCAGTTTATCAGGGGTAGGGTACTACGAGCAGTACTTC.

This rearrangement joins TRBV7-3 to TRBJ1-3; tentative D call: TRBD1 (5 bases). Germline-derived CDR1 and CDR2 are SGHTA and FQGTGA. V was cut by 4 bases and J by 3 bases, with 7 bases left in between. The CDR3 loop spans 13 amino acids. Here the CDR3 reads CASSSTVGNTIYF. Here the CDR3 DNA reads TGTGCCAGCAGCTCGACAGTTGGAAACACCATATATTTT.

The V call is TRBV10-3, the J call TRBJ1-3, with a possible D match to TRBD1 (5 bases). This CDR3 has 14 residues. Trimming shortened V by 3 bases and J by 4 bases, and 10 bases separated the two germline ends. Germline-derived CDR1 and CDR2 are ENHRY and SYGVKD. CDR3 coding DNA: TGTGCCATCAGTGACAGGGTCGCCGGAAACACCATATATTTT. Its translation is CAISDRVAGNTIYF.

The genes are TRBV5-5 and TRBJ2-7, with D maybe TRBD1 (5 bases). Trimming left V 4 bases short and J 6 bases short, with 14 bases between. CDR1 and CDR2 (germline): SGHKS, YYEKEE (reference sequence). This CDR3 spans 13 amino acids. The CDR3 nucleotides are TGTGCCAGCAGCCTGGGTCCCGACAGCGAGCAGTACTTC. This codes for CASSLGPDSEQYF.

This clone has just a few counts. CDR3 nucleotides: TGTGCCTGGAGTGCGGGCCAGCGCACATCACCCCTCCACTTT. Translation gives CAWSAGQRTSPLHF. This chain connects TRBV30 to TRBJ1-6; no clear D gene. The CDR3 consists of 14 residues. Germline V gene lookup returns CDR1 GTSNPN and CDR2 SVGIG (reference sequence). V gave up 1 base and J gave up 10 bases, with 14 bases separating them.

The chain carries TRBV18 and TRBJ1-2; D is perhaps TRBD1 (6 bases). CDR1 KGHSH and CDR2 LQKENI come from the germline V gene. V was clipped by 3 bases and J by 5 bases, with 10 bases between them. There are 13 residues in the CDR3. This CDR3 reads CASSPRDTYGYTF. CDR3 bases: TGTGCCAGCTCACCTCGGGACACTTATGGCTACACCTTC.

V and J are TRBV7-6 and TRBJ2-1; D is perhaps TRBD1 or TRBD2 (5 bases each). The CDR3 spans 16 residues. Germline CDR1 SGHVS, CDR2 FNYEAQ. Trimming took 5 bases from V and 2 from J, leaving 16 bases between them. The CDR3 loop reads CASSLTPGLPYNEQFF. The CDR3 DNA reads TGTGCCAGCAGCCTAACCCCGGGGCTGCCCTACAATGAGCAGTTCTTC. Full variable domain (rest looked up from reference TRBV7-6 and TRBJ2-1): GAGVSQSPRYKVTKRGQDVALRCDPISGHVSLYWYRQALGQGPEFLTYFNYEAQQDKSGLPNDRFSAERPEGSISTLTIQRTEQRDSAMYRCASSLTPGLPYNEQFFGPGTRLTVL.